This is a list of T cell receptor beta chains from one sample in a study of blood T cell repertoires in COVID-19. Data came from immunoSEQ multiplex PCR; TCRdb stores just in-frame clones and leaves some out. Of some 50,000 clones listed, 75% to 90% are singletons. Specimen: peripheral blood. The receptors shown here come from a human donor in a cohort sampled during active COVID-19. Both conserved end residues are trimmed from each CDR3.

v_call cdr3_aa
TRBV12-3/TRBV12-4 ASSPGVWYGYT
TRBV7-8 ASSLGRTGTLKY
TRBV9 ASSVARTSGSSTDTQY
TRBV20-1 SASSRDTREQY
TRBV28 ASSYSDTQY
TRBV15 ATLSPLYNEQF
TRBV5-5 ASSQGRPNEKLF
TRBV9 ASSAPGLAEETQY
TRBV20-1 SALDNYEQY
TRBV5-1 ASSYTVSGGGSYNEQF
TRBV24-1 ATSASGTGMYEQY
TRBV29-1 SVGGPRTSGNAYEQY
TRBV30 AWGTGGITDTQY
TRBV6-2/TRBV6-3 ASSSPRGTSYEQY
TRBV5-1 ASSLEGLAIKNEQY
TRBV23-1 ASSPRIFGSTDTQY
TRBV7-2 ASSLQGDASPLH
TRBV2 ASSAVLAGQTQY
TRBV7-9 ASSQDRGRFTEAF
TRBV5-4 ASSTRRTGAGTGELF
TRBV18 ASSPGTSGITDTQY
TRBV7-6 ASSRNKPQATEKLF
TRBV28 ASSLLKTGQGRFEQY
TRBV5-4 ASSGSTRETQY
TRBV6-5 ASSYTGPGSRAF
TRBV5-1 ASSRLRAGATYNEQF
TRBV7-2 ASSINNVAKNIQY
TRBV5-1 ASSPTNNEQF
TRBV13 ASSLASGGQETQY
TRBV15 ATSRDRPLAGANEQF
TRBV6-6 ASSSSTGAGYT
TRBV29-1 AGGQNNSPLH
TRBV30 AWSVQAGGITGELF
TRBV9 ASSVGVDSALRETQY
TRBV7-3 ASSLLGGDTDTQY
TRBV18 ASSPGASGRANLGYQETQY
TRBV5-6 ASSFQGVANTGELF
TRBV11-2 ASSFSGNRY
TRBV7-2 ASSLAPGLAGGPQY
TRBV27 ASSLGGSNEQY
TRBV21-1 ASSKRRQCSNYGYT
TRBV30 AWNSGVLAGDSYNEQF
TRBV5-1 ASSRWRDRGDMNTEAF
TRBV7-3 ASSYIAGINTGELF
TRBV12-3/TRBV12-4 ASRERLADEQF
TRBV20-1 SARSRDTQY
TRBV6-5 ASSSPRTPEQY
TRBV10-3 AIRDRELYEQY
TRBV5-1 ASSLGPLQGGYT
TRBV10-3 AIRGGSGVDTGELF
TRBV19 ASSAGLAGGETQY
TRBV27 ASSSKRGENSYNEQF
TRBV28 ASRLRDRGNQPQH
TRBV7-6 ASSTRLAGVRTYEQY
TRBV10-2 ASRGGQKKETQY
TRBV30 AWSVRENQPQH